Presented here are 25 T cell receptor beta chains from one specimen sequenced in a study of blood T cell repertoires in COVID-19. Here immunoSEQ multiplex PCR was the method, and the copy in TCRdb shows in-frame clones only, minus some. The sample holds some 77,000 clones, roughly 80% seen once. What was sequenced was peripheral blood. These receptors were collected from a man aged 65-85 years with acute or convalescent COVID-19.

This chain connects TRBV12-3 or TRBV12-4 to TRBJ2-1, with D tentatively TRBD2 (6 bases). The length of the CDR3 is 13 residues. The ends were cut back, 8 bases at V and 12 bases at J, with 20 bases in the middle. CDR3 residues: CASYPGGGSGQFF. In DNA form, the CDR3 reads TGTGCCAGCTATCCAGGCGGAGGGAGTGGGCAGTTCTTC.

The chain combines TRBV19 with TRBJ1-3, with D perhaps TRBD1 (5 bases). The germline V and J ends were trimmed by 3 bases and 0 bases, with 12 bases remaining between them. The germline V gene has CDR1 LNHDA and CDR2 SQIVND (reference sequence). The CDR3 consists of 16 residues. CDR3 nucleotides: TGTGCCAGTAGTATCCCCGGACAAGACTCTGGAAACACCATATATTTT. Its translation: CASSIPGQDSGNTIYF.

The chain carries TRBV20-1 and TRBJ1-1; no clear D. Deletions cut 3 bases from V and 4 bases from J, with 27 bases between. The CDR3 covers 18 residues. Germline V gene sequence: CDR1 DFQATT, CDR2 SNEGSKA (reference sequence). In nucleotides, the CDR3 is TGCAGTGCTAGTCGTTCAGGCTTATTCACTTCGCCCTCCACTGAAGCTTTCTTT. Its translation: CSASRSGLFTSPSTEAFF.

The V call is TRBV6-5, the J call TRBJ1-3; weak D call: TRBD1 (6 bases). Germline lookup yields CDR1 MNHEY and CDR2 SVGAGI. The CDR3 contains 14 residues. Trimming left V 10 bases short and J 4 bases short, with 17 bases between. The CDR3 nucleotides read TGTGCCACCGGGGGGGCCAGGGCCGGAAACACCATATATTTT. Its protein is CATGGARAGNTIYF.

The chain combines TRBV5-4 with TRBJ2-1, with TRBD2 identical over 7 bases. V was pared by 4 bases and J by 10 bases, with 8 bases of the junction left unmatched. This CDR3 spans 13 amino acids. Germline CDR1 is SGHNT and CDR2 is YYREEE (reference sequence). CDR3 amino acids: CASSGAGEVEQFF. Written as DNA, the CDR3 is TGTGCCAGCAGCGGCGCGGGGGAGGTGGAGCAGTTCTTC.

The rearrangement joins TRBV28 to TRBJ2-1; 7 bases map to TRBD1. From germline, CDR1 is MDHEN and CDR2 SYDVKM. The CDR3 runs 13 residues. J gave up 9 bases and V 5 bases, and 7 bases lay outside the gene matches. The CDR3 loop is CASSTGVAGEQFF. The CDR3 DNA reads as TGTGCCAGCAGTACAGGGGTTGCGGGTGAGCAGTTCTTC.

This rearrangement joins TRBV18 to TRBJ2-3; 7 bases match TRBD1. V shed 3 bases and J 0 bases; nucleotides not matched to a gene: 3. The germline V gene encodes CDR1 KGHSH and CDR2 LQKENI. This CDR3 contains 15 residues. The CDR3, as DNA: TGTGCCAGCTCACCGACAGGGTCTAGCACAGATACGCAGTATTTT. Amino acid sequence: CASSPTGSSTDTQYF.

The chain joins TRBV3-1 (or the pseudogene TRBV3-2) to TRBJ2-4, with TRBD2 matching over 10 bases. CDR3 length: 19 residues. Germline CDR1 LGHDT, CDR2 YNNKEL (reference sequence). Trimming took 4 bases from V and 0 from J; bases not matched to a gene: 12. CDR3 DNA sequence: TGTGCCAGCAGCCCAGGACTAGCGGCGAATCTGTTAGCCAAAAACATTCAGTACTTC. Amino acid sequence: CASSPGLAANLLAKNIQYF.

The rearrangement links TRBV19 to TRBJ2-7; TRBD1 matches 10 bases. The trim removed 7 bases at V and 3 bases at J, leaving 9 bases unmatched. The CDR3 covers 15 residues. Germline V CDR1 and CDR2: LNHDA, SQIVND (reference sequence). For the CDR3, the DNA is TGTGCCAGTACCGATGCGGGACAGGGGAACTACGAGCAGTACTTC. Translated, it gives CASTDAGQGNYEQYF.

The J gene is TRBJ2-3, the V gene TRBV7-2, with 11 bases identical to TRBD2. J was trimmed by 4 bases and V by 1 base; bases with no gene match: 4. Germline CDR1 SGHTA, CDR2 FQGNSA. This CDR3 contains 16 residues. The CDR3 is CASSLVSGRAPDTQYF. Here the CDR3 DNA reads TGTGCCAGCAGCTTAGTTAGCGGGAGGGCCCCAGATACGCAGTATTTT.

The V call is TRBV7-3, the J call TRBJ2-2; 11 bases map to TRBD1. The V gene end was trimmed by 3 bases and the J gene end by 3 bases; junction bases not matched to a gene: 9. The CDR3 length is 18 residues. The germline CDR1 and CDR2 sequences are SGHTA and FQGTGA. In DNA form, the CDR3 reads TGTGCCAGCAGCTTGGACAGGGGGCTTGTTAAGGACACCGGGGAGCTGTTTTTT. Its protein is CASSLDRGLVKDTGELFF.

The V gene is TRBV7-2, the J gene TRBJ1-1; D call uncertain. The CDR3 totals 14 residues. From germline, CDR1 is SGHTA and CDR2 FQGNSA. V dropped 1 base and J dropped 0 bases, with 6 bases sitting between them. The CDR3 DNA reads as TGTGCCAGCAGCTTAGTCGCAGTGAACACTGAAGCTTTCTTT. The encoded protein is CASSLVAVNTEAFF.

The CDR3 nucleotides read TGTGCCACCAGCAGAGGGGGACAGGGGTCCCACTATGGCTACACCTTC. This gives the protein CATSRGGQGSHYGYTF. The genes are TRBV15 and TRBJ1-2; TRBD1 agrees at 10 bases. V shed 1 base and J 3 bases; nucleotides not matched to a gene: 5. Per germline, CDR1 LNHNV and CDR2 YYDKDF (reference sequence). The CDR3 extends over 16 amino acids.

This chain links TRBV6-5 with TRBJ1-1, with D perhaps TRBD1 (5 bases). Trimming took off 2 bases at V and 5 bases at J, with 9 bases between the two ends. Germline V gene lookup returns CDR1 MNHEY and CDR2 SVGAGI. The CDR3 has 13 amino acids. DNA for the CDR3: TGTGCCAGCAGTTACACCCGACAGACTGAAGCTTTCTTT. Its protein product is CASSYTRQTEAFF.

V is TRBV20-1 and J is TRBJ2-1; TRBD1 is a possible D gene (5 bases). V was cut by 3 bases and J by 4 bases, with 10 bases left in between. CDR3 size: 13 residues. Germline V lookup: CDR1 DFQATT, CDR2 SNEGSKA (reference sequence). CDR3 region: CSASSTAYNEQFF. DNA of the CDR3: TGCAGTGCTAGTTCGACAGCTTACAATGAGCAGTTCTTC.

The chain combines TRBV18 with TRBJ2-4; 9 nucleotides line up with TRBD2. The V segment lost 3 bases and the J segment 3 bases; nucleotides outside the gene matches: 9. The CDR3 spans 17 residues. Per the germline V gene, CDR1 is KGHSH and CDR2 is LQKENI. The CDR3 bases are TGTGCCAGCTCACCGATTACAGCGGGAGGTGACAAAAACATTCAGTACTTC. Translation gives CASSPITAGGDKNIQYF.

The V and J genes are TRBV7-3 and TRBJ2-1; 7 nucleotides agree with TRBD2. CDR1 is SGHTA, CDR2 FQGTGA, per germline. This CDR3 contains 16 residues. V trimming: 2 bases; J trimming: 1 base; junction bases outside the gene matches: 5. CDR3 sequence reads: CASSLAAGVSYNEQFF. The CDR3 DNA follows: TGTGCCAGCAGCTTAGCCGCGGGAGTATCCTACAATGAGCAGTTCTTC.

Here the CDR3 reads CASSLEHTAVDSNQPQHF. CDR3 nucleotides: TGTGCCAGCAGCTTAGAGCATACAGCGGTGGATAGCAATCAGCCCCAGCATTTT. This chain uses TRBV7-9 with TRBJ1-5; D gene unclear. Germline-derived CDR1 and CDR2 are SEHNR and FQNEAQ (reference sequence). V was trimmed by 1 base and J by 0 bases, leaving 16 bases between them. The length of the CDR3 is 18 residues.

CDR3 amino acids: CASSSGQGGFPNTDTQYF. CDR3 bases: TGTGCCAGCAGCTCTGGACAGGGAGGTTTCCCAAACACAGATACGCAGTATTTT. This chain joins TRBV7-9 and TRBJ2-3; TRBD1 agrees at 8 bases. J was trimmed by 2 bases and V by 4 bases; bases with no gene match: 14. This CDR3 spans 18 amino acids. Germline CDR1 and CDR2: SEHNR and FQNEAQ (reference sequence).

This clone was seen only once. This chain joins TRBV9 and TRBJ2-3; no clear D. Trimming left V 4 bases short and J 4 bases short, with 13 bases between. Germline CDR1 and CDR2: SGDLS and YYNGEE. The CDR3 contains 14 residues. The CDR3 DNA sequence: TGTGCCAGCAGCTCCAATCCGCGCGCAGATACGCAGTATTTT. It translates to CASSSNPRADTQYF.

The CDR3 sequence is CASSPWGREDTQYF. DNA for the CDR3: TGTGCCAGCTCACCATGGGGGCGCGAAGATACGCAGTATTTT. V usage is TRBV18 and J usage is TRBJ2-3; D might be TRBD1 (6 bases). The CDR3 spans 14 residues. Between the trimmed V and J ends, which lost 2 bases and 5 bases, there was a span of 11 bases. In germline, CDR1 is KGHSH, CDR2 LQKENI.

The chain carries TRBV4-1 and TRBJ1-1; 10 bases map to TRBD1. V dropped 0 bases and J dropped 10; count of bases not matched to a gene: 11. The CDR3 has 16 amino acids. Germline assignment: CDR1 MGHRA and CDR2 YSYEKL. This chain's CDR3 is CASSQDRQGALMPAFF. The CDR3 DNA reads TGCGCCAGCAGCCAAGATAGACAGGGGGCCCTCATGCCAGCTTTCTTT.

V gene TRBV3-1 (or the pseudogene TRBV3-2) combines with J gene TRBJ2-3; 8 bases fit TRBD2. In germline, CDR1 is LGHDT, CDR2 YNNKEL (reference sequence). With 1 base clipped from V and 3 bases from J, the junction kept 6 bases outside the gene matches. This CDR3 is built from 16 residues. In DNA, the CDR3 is TGTGCCAGCAGCCAAGCATACGGGACTAGGACAGATACGCAGTATTTT. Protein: CASSQAYGTRTDTQYF.

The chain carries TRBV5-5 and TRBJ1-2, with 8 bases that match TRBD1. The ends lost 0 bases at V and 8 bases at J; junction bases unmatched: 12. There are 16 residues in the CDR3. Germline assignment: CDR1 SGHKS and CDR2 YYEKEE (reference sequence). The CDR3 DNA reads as TGTGCCAGCAGCTTGGATACAGGGGGAGCTATGCGAGGCTACACCTTC. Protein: CASSLDTGGAMRGYTF.

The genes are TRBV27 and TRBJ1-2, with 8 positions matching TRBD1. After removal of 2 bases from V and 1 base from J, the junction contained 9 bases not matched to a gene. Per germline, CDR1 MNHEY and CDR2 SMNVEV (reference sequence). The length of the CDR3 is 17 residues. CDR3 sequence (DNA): TGTGCCAGCAGTTTAACCTTTCAGGGGGCCCGTAACTATGGCTACACCTTC. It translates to CASSLTFQGARNYGYTF.